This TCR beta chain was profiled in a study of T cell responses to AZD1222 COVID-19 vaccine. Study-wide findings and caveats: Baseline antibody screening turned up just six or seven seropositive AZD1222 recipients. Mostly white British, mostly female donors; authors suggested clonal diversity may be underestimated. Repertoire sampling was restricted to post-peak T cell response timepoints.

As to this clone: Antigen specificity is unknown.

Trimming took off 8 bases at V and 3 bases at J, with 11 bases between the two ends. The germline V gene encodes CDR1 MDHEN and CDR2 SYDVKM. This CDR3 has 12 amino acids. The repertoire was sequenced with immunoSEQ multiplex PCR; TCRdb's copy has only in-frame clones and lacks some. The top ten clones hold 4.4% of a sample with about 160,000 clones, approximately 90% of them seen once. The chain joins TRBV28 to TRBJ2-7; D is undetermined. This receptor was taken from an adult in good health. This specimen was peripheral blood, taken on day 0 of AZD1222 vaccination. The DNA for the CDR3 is TGTGCCAGCGGCGTGTCCCACTACGAGCAGTACTTC. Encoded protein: CASGVSHYEQYF.